These 24 T cell receptor beta chains were all obtained from the same sample, sequenced in a study of T cell responses to AZD1222 COVID-19 vaccine. TCRdb's copy holds only in-frame clones and misses some; the assay was immunoSEQ multiplex PCR. The sample includes about 160,000 clones, about 92% of them seen just once. The input for sequencing was peripheral blood, taken on day 0 of MenACWY control vaccination. These TCRs come from an adult in good health.

This clone showed up just a few times. The CDR3 DNA reads TGTGCCAGCAGGACGGGTCCCGGGGAGCTGTTTTTT. It encodes CASRTGPGELFF. The chain is built from TRBV27 and TRBJ2-2; D unresolved. Trimming took off 6 bases at V and 6 bases at J, with 8 bases between the two ends. Germline V CDR1 and CDR2: MNHEY, SMNVEV (reference sequence). The CDR3 runs to 12 residues.

Turning to this clone: Other nucleotide sequences from this sample produce the same CDR3. This chain uses TRBV3-1 (or the pseudogene TRBV3-2) with TRBJ1-1; weak D call: TRBD1 (5 bases). The CDR3 is 13 residues long. CDR1 and CDR2 (germline): LGHDT, YNNKEL (reference sequence). Trimming removed 1 base from V and 5 bases from J, with 8 bases in between. In DNA, the CDR3 is TGTGCCAGCAGCCAAGGGGGGGGGACTGAAGCTTTCTTT. Amino acids: CASSQGGGTEAFF.

This rearrangement joins TRBV5-1 to TRBJ1-6; a weak D match, TRBD1 (5 bases). In germline, CDR1 is SGHRS, CDR2 YFSETQ. The CDR3 loop spans 16 amino acids. With 3 bases removed from V and 2 bases from J, the gap between germline ends came to 12 bases. The CDR3 DNA follows: TGCGCCAGCAGCTCCGGGGCCCCCCCCTATAATTCACCCCTCCACTTT. This gives the protein CASSSGAPPYNSPLHF.

The V and J genes are TRBV5-1 and TRBJ2-2, with 7 bases identical to TRBD1. The CDR3 has 15 amino acids. The V gene end was trimmed by 0 bases and the J gene end by 1 base; junction bases not matched to a gene: 0. Germline-derived CDR1 and CDR2 are SGHRS and YFSETQ. CDR3 loop: CASSLDRGNTGELFF. The DNA of the CDR3 is TGCGCCAGCAGCTTGGACAGGGGGAACACCGGGGAGCTGTTTTTT.

J is TRBJ1-3 and V is TRBV18; unclear D gene. Germline V lookup: CDR1 KGHSH, CDR2 LQKENI. CDR3 length: 14 residues. With 3 bases removed from V and 2 bases from J, the gap between germline ends came to 8 bases. As DNA, the CDR3 is TGTGCCAGCTCACCCCAGGTTACTGGAAACACCATATATTTT. The encoded protein is CASSPQVTGNTIYF. Variable domain in full (rest from reference TRBV18 and TRBJ1-3): NAGVMQNPRHLVRRRGQEARLRCSPMKGHSHVYWYRQLPEEGLKFMVYLQKENIIDESGMPKERFSAEFPKEGPSILRIQQVVRGDSAAYFCASSPQVTGNTIYFGEGSWLTVV.

This rearrangement joins TRBV14 to TRBJ2-4, with D tentatively TRBD2 (6 bases). V shed 4 bases and J shed 1 base, with 17 bases lying between them. The CDR3 totals 17 residues. Germline V gene data show CDR1 as SGHDN and CDR2 as FVKESK. For the CDR3, the DNA is TGTGCCAGCAGCCCCTGGGACGGGAGTATTGCCAAAAACATTCAGTACTTC. Amino acid sequence: CASSPWDGSIAKNIQYF.

This rearrangement joins TRBV7-3 to TRBJ1-5; D is uncertain. Germline V gene sequence: CDR1 SGHTA, CDR2 FQGTGA. The CDR3 contains 13 residues. The V and J ends lost 2 bases and 4 bases respectively, with 6 bases between them. CDR3 sequence: CASSLFPNQPQHF. CDR3 bases: TGTGCCAGCAGCTTATTCCCTAATCAGCCCCAGCATTTT.

This chain uses TRBV5-6 with TRBJ2-2; TRBD1 aligns across 7 bases. The CDR3 contains 18 residues. CDR1 and CDR2 (germline): SGHDT, YYEEEE. V lost 4 bases to trimming and J lost 1 base; unmatched junction nucleotides: 13. CDR3 in amino acids: CASSQIHRRGLNTGELFF. CDR3 DNA: TGTGCCAGCAGCCAGATTCATCGCAGGGGGTTGAACACCGGGGAGCTGTTTTTT.

The chain couples TRBV11-2 to TRBJ2-7; TRBD2 might be the D (5 bases). The CDR3 covers 16 residues. Germline V gene sequence: CDR1 SGHAT, CDR2 FQNNGV. The ends were cut back, 5 bases at V and 3 bases at J, with 20 bases in the middle. DNA for the CDR3: TGTGCCAGCAGCCCGGAGGCGACTCACAATTTCTACGAGCAGTACTTC. Its protein product is CASSPEATHNFYEQYF. Looking up the rest from reference TRBV11-2 and TRBJ2-7 gives the full variable domain: EAGVAQSPRYKIIEKRQSVAFWCNPISGHATLYWYQQILGQGPKLLIQFQNNGVVDDSQLPKDRFSAERLKGVDSTLKIQPAKLEDSAVYLCASSPEATHNFYEQYFGPGTRLTVT.

As concerns this clone: The junction departs from germline at one end; a sequencing error may be responsible. The chain couples TRBV19 to TRBJ1-2, with D possibly matching TRBD1 (6 bases). This CDR3 is 13 amino acids long. Germline values: CDR1 LNHDA, CDR2 SQIVND (reference sequence). DNA for the CDR3: TGCGCCAGTAGTCCACAGGGCAGAAATGGCTACACCTTC. As protein: CASSPQGRNGYTF.

The chain combines TRBV5-6 with TRBJ2-7; 8 bases fit TRBD1. The CDR3 contains 14 residues. V shed 5 bases, J shed 5 bases, and the junction held 9 bases outside the gene matches. CDR1 and CDR2 (germline): SGHDT, YYEEEE. The CDR3 DNA follows: TGTGCCAGCAGAGCCGCAGGGGGCTGGAACGAGCAGTACTTC. It yields the protein CASRAAGGWNEQYF.

The chain links TRBV27 to TRBJ2-1, with 10 bases matching TRBD2. The CDR3 runs to 16 residues. The V gene's germline CDR1 is MNHEY and CDR2 SMNVEV (reference sequence). J was trimmed by 3 bases and V by 5 bases; bases with no gene match: 7. The DNA of the CDR3 is TGTGCCAGCAGTACCCCACGGACTAGCGGCTACAATGAGCAGTTCTTC. As protein: CASSTPRTSGYNEQFF.

The rearrangement uses TRBV4-3 and TRBJ1-3; tentatively, D is TRBD1 (5 bases). Germline assignment: CDR1 LGHNA and CDR2 YSLEER. The CDR3 spans 15 residues. V lost 4 bases to trimming and J lost 1 base, with 11 bases between them. The CDR3 spells CASSPARGSGNTIYF. CDR3 sequence (DNA): TGCGCCAGCAGCCCCGCTAGGGGATCTGGAAACACCATATATTTT.

This rearrangement joins TRBV6-6 to TRBJ2-7; D call uncertain. V shed 7 bases and J shed 8 bases, with 12 bases lying between them. Per the germline V gene, CDR1 is MNHNY and CDR2 is SVGAGI (reference sequence). The CDR3 has 11 residues. DNA for the CDR3: TGTGCCAGCACCTACGAGAGACAGCAGTACTTC. It encodes CASTYERQQYF.

The chain uses TRBV6-2 or TRBV6-3 and TRBJ1-5; D unresolved. Germline lookup yields CDR1 MNHEY and CDR2 SVGEGT. V was pared by 6 bases and J by 7 bases, with 10 bases between. This CDR3 has 12 residues. CDR3 sequence (DNA): TGTGCCAGCAGCTCCCCGAGGCAGCCCCAGCATTTT. The encoded protein is CASSSPRQPQHF.

J is TRBJ2-2 and V is TRBV7-3; 10 bases match TRBD1. The CDR3 contains 14 residues. Trimming cost V 7 bases and J 4 bases; bases outside gene matches: 3. Germline CDR1 SGHTA, CDR2 FQGTGA. In DNA, the CDR3 is TGTGCCAGCAACCGGGACAGGGGCACCGGGGAGCTGTTTTTT. This codes for CASNRDRGTGELFF.

Written as DNA, the CDR3 is TGCGCCAGCAGTGAGGCGGGAGGGCCAGGTGAGCAGTTCTTC. It yields the protein CASSEAGGPGEQFF. The chain carries TRBV10-2 and TRBJ2-1; TRBD2 agrees at 9 bases. The germline V gene encodes CDR1 WSHSY and CDR2 SAAADI. This CDR3 is 14 amino acids long. Germline trimming cut 2 bases from V and 9 bases from J; bases unmatched to any gene: 5.

The genes are TRBV4-3 and TRBJ2-1, with 9 positions matching TRBD2. The germline gives CDR1 LGHNA, CDR2 YSLEER. The CDR3 has 15 residues. V shed 5 bases and J 10 bases; nucleotides not matched to a gene: 12. In nucleotides, the CDR3 is TGCGCCAGCAGCTTGGGGGTAGCGGGAGTAGACGAGCAGTTCTTC. This gives the protein CASSLGVAGVDEQFF.

The chain recombines TRBV27 with TRBJ2-6; no clear D gene. The V end was cut by 10 bases, the J end by 1 base, with 8 bases between. Germline-derived CDR1 and CDR2 are MNHEY and SMNVEV (reference sequence). This CDR3 has 13 amino acids. Written as DNA, the CDR3 is TGTGCCACCAAACAATCTGGGGCCAACGTCCTGACTTTC. It yields the protein CATKQSGANVLTF. The full variable domain, completed using reference TRBV27 and TRBJ2-6, is EAQVTQNPRYLITVTGKKLTVTCSQNMNHEYMSWYRQDPGLGLRQIYYSMNVEVTDKGDVPEGYKVSRKEKRNFPLILESPSPNQTSLYFCATKQSGANVLTFGAGSRLTVL.

Here the CDR3 DNA reads TGTGCCAGCAGCGTAGCCCCAGCCTCAGGGACAGATACGCAGTATTTT. The encoded protein is CASSVAPASGTDTQYF. The chain links TRBV9 to TRBJ2-3; possibly TRBD1 for D (5 bases). Trimming removed 0 bases at V and 3 bases at J, with 14 bases between. CDR1 and CDR2 (germline): SGDLS, YYNGEE. This CDR3 spans 16 amino acids.

This chain uses TRBV7-9 with TRBJ1-6; tentative D call: TRBD1 (5 bases). V dropped 1 base and J dropped 11 bases, with 12 bases sitting between them. The CDR3 loop spans 14 amino acids. Germline V lookup: CDR1 SEHNR, CDR2 FQNEAQ (reference sequence). The CDR3 region is CASSLVGREPPLHF. The CDR3 nucleotides are TGTGCCAGCAGCTTAGTTGGCAGGGAGCCACCCCTCCACTTT.

The chain links TRBV24-1 to TRBJ1-4; tentative D call: TRBD1 (6 bases). CDR1 KGHDR and CDR2 SFDVKD come from the germline V gene. V was shortened by 4 bases and J by 6 bases, with 17 bases between the two germline ends. The CDR3 is made up of 16 amino acids. This CDR3 reads CATSDPNRDKDEKLFF. In nucleotides, the CDR3 is TGTGCCACCAGTGACCCGAACAGGGATAAGGATGAAAAACTGTTTTTT.

V gene TRBV5-8 combines with J gene TRBJ2-3; perhaps TRBD2 as D (7 bases). The CDR3 consists of 16 residues. Per germline, CDR1 SGHTS and CDR2 YDEGEE. The V end was cut by 0 bases, the J end by 2 bases, with 13 bases between. The CDR3 loop is CASSLGSGTITDTQYF. The CDR3 DNA follows: TGTGCCAGCAGCTTGGGAAGCGGGACAATCACAGATACGCAGTATTTT.

The chain joins TRBV11-3 to TRBJ2-7; no firm D call. V was trimmed by 3 bases and J by 0 bases, leaving 6 bases between them. Germline values: CDR1 SGHNT, CDR2 YENEEA. The CDR3 extends over 13 amino acids. The CDR3: CASSFAPSYEQYF. CDR3 coding DNA: TGTGCCAGCAGCTTTGCCCCCTCCTACGAGCAGTACTTC. The whole variable domain, filled in from reference TRBV11-3 and TRBJ2-7, reads EAGVVQSPRYKIIEKKQPVAFWCNPISGHNTLYWYLQNLGQGPELLIRYENEEAVDDSQLPKDRFSAERLKGVDSTLKIQPAELGDSAVYLCASSFAPSYEQYFGPGTRLTVT.